This T cell receptor beta chain was captured in a study of shared clonotypes between healthy human individuals. Trimming cost V 5 bases and J 3 bases, with 11 bases left between them. Germline assignment: CDR1 SGHAT and CDR2 FQNNGV. The length of the CDR3 is 14 residues. Method: immunoSEQ multiplex PCR; TCRdb's copy keeps in-frame clones and lacks some. This table holds about a million clones, about 70% found once. Sequencing used memory CD4+ T cells sorted from blood. Subset in this sample: CD45RA-negative fraction. The source of this sequence is a man aged 18 to 35 in good health. This sequence joins TRBV11-2 and TRBJ2-1; D is perhaps TRBD1 (5 bases). The CDR3 nucleotides read TGTGCCAGCAGCGGGGCCGTGGTCTACAATGAGCAGTTCTTC. It codes for CASSGAVVYNEQFF.